This TCR beta chain was retrieved from a study of blood T cell repertoires in COVID-19. V shed 3 bases and J shed 8 bases, with 17 bases lying between them. The CDR3 length is 14 residues. Per germline, CDR1 SGHDT and CDR2 YYEEEE. In the study's own analysis: Estimation of nucleated cell counts was performed using reference gene primer amplification. Sequencing was performed with immunoSEQ multiplex PCR; in TCRdb, only in-frame clones are kept and a portion is missing. V and J calls and clone size are copied from that table; D and trimming were computed from the DNA. The table lists approximately 150,000 clones, approximately 86% of them singletons.

Source material: peripheral blood. This receptor was identified in a woman of 80 years or more with COVID-19, enrolled during active disease. V usage is TRBV5-6 and J usage is TRBJ1-1; possible D gene TRBD1, 6 bases. The CDR3 DNA is TGTGCCAGCAGCTATTGGAACCCAACAGGGGAAGCTTTCTTT. It yields the protein CASSYWNPTGEAFF. Full variable domain (rest looked up from reference TRBV5-6 and TRBJ1-1): DAGVTQSPTHLIKTRGQQVTLRCSPKSGHDTVSWYQQALGQGPQFIFQYYEEEERQRGNFPDRFSGHQFPNYSSELNVNALLLGDSALYLCASSYWNPTGEAFFGQGTRLTVV.